The subject of this entry is one T cell receptor (beta chain). With 60 Vbeta and 13 Jbeta primers, the PCR was carried out. The data were produced by immunoSEQ multiplex PCR, yet TCRdb's version contains in-frame clones alone and is incomplete. The repertoire holds 150,000 to 200,000 clones, with around 79% as singletons. V dropped 0 bases and J dropped 4 bases, with 9 bases sitting between them. This CDR3 has 13 residues. Germline V CDR1 and CDR2: GTSNPN, SVGIG (reference sequence). The sample belongs to a study of cytomegalovirus exposure and HLA in healthy donors. The chain recombines TRBV30 with TRBJ1-1; no definite D call. The specimen sequenced was PBMCs. The clonotype was recovered from a woman aged 40 to 55 in good health and CMV-seronegative. The CDR3 DNA follows: TGTGCCTGGAGTGTATCTAGTGGCACTGAAGCTTTCTTT. Its protein product is CAWSVSSGTEAFF.